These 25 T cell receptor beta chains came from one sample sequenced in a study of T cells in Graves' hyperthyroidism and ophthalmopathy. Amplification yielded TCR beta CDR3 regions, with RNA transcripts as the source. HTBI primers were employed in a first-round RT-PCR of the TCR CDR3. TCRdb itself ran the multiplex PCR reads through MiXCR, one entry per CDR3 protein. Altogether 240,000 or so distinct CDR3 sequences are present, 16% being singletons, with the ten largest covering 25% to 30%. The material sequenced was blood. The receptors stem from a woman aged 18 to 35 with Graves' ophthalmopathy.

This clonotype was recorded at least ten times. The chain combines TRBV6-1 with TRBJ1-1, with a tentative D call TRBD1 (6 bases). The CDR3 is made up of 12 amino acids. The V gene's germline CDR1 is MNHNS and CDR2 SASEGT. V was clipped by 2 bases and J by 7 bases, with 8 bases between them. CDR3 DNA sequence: TGTGCCAGCAGTGAATCCAGGGGTGAAGCTTTCTTT. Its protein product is CASSESRGEAFF.

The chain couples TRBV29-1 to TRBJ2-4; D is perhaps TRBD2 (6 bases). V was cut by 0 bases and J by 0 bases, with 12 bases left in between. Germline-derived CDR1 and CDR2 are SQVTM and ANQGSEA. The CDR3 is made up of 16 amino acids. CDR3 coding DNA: TGCAGCGTTGAAGATGGAGGGAGAAGAGCCAAAAACATTCAGTACTTC. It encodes CSVEDGGRRAKNIQYF. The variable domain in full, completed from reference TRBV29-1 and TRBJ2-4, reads SAVISQKPSRDICQRGTSLTIQCQVDSQVTMMFWYRQQPGQSLTLIATANQGSEATYESGFVIDKFPISRPNLTFSTLTVSNMSPEDSSIYLCSVEDGGRRAKNIQYFGAGTRLSVL.

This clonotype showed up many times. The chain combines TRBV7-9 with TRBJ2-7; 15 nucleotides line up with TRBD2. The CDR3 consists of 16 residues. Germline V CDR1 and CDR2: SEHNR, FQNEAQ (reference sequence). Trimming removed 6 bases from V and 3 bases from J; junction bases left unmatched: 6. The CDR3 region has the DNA TGTGCCAGCAGTCGTCCGGGACTAGCGGGGGGCTACGAGCAGTACTTC. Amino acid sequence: CASSRPGLAGGYEQYF.

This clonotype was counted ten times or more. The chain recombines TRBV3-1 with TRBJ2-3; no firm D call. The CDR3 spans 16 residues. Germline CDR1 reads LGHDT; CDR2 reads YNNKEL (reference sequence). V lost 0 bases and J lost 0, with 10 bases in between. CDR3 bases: TGTGCCAGCAGCCAAGATATCGGAGCTAGCACAGATACGCAGTATTTT. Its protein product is CASSQDIGASTDTQYF.

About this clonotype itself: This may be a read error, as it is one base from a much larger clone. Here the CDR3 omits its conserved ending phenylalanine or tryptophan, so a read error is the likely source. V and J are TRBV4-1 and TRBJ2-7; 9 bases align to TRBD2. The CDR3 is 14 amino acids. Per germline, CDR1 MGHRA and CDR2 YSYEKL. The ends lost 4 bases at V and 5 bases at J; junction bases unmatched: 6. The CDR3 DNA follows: TGCGCCAGCAGCCGGGGACTAGCTACCGACGAGCAGTACCTC. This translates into CASSRGLATDEQYL.

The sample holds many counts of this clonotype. This CDR3 reads CASSVTSGRGEQYF. The CDR3 DNA reads TGTGCCAGCAGCGTAACTAGCGGGAGGGGCGAGCAGTACTTC. The V call is TRBV9, the J call TRBJ2-7, with 13 bases fitting TRBD2. CDR1 SGDLS and CDR2 YYNGEE come from the germline V gene. The CDR3 runs to 14 residues. With 1 base clipped from V and 6 bases from J, the junction kept 1 base outside the gene matches. Drawing the rest from reference TRBV9 and TRBJ2-7, the complete variable domain is DSGVTQTPKHLITATGQRVTLRCSPRSGDLSVYWYQQSLDQGLQFLIQYYNGEERAKGNILERFSAQQFPDLHSELNLSSLELGDSALYFCASSVTSGRGEQYFGPGTRLTVT.

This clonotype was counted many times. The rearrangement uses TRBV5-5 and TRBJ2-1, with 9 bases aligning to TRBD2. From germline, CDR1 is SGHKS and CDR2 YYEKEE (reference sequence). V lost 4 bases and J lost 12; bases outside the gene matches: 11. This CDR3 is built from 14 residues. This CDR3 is CASSLRADSGRQFF. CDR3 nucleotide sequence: TGTGCCAGCAGCCTTCGGGCAGATAGCGGGAGGCAGTTCTTC.

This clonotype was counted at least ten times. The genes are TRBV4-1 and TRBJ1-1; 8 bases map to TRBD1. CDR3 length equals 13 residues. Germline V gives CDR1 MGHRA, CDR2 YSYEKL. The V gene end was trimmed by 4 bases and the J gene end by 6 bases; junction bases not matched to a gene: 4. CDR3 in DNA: TGCGCCAGCAGCCCCCAGGGGGCCCCTGAAGCTTTCTTT. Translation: CASSPQGAPEAFF.

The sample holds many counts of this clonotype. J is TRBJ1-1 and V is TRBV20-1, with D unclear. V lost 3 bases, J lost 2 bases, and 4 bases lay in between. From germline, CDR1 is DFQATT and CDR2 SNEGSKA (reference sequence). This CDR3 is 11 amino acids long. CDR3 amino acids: CSASDNTEAFF. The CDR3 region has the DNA TGCAGTGCTAGCGACAACACTGAAGCTTTCTTT.

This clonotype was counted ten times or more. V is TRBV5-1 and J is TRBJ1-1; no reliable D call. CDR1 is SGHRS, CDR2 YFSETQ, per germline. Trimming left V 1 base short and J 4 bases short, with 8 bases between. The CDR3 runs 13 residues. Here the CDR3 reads CASSLTLSTEAFF. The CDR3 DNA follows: TGCGCCAGCAGCTTGACACTCTCCACTGAAGCTTTCTTT.

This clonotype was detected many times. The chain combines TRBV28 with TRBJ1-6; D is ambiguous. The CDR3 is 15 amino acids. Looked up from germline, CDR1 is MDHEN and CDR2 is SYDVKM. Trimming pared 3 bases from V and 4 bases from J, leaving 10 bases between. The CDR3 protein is CASSFVGGYNSPLHF. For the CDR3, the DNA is TGTGCCAGCAGTTTTGTAGGAGGTTATAATTCACCCCTCCACTTT.

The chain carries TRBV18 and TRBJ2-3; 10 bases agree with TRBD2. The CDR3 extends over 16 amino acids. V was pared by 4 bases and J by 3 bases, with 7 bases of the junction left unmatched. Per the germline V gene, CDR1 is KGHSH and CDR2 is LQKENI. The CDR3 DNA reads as TGTGCCAGCTCACTCCTAGCGGGAGTATCTACAGATACGCAGTATTTT. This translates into CASSLLAGVSTDTQYF.

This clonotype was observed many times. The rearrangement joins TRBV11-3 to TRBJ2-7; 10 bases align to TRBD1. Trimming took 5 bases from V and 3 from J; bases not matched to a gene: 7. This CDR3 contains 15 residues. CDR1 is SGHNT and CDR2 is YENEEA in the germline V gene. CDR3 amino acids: CASSELRTGGYEQYF. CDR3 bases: TGTGCCAGCAGCGAACTTAGGACAGGGGGCTACGAGCAGTACTTC.

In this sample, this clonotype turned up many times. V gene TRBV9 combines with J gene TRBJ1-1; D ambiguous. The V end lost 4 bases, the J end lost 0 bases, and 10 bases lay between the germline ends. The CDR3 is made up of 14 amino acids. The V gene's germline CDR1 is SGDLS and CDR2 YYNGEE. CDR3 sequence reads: CASSPDGLNTEAFF. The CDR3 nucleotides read TGTGCCAGCAGCCCCGACGGACTGAACACTGAAGCTTTCTTT.

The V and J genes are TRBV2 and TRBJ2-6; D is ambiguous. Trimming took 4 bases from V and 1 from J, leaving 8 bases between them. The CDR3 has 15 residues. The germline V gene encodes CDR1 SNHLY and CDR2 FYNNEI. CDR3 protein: CASSAGVSGANVLTF. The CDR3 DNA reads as TGTGCCAGCAGTGCTGGGGTGTCTGGGGCCAACGTCCTGACTTTC.

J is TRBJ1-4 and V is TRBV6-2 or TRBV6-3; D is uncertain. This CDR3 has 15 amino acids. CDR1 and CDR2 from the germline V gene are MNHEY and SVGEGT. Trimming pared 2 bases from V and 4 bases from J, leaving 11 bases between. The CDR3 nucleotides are TGTGCCAGCAGTTACGATGAGACCCTTAATGAAAAACTGTTTTTT. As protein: CASSYDETLNEKLFF.

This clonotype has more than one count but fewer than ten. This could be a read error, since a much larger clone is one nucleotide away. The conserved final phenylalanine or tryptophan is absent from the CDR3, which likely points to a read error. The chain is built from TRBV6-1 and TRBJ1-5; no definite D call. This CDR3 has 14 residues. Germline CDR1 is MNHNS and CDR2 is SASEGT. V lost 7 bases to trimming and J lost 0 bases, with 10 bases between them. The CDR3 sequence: CASMEGFSNQPQHL. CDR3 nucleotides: TGTGCCAGCATGGAGGGTTTTAGCAATCAGCCCCAGCATCTT.

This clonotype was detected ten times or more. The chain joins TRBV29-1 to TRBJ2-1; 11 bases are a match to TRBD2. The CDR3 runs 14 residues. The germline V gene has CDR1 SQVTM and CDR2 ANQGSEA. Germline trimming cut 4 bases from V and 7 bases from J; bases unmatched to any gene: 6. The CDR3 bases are TGCAGCGTTGCCGGGACTAGCGGTAGGAATGAGCAGTTCTTC. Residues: CSVAGTSGRNEQFF.

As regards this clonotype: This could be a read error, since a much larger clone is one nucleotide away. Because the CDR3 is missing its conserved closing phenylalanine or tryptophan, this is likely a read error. The DNA of the CDR3 is TGCGCCAGCAGCCAGGACAGTCAAGAGACCCAGTACCTC. It codes for CASSQDSQETQYL. The chain joins TRBV5-1 to TRBJ2-5, with a possible D match to TRBD1 (6 bases). Germline CDR1 and CDR2: SGHRS and YFSETQ. V was shortened by 4 bases and J by 2 bases, with 9 bases between the two germline ends. The CDR3 has 13 residues.

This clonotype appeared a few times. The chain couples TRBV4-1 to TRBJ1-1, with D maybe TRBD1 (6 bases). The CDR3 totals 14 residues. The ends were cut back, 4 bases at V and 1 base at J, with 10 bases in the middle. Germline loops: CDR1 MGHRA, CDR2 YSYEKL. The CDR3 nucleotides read TGCGCCAGCAGCCCCGTGGGGGCGAACACTGAAGCTTTCTTT. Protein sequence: CASSPVGANTEAFF.

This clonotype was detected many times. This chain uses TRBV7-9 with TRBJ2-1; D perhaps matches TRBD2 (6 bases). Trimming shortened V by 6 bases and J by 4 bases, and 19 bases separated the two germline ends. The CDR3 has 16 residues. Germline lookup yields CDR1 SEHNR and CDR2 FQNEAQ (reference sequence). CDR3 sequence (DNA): TGTGCCAGCAGGGTAGAGATGGCGGGAAGGTACAATGAGCAGTTCTTC. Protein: CASRVEMAGRYNEQFF.

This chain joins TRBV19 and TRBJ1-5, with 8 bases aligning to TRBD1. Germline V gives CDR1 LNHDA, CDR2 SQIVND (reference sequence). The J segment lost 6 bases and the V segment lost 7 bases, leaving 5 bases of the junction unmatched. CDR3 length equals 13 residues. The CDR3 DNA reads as TGTGCCAGTAATCTCGACAGGGGTCAGCCCCAGCATTTT. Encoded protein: CASNLDRGQPQHF.

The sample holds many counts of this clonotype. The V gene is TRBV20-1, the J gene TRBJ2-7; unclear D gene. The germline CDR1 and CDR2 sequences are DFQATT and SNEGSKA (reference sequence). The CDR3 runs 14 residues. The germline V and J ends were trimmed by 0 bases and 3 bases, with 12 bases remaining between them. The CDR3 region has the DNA TGCAGTGCTAGAGATGTAGGACGCGACTACGAGCAGTACTTC. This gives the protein CSARDVGRDYEQYF.

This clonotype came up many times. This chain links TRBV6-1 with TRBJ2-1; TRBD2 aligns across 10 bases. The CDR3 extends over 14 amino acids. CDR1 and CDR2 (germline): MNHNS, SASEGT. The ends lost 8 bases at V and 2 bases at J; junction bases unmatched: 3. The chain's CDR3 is CASQTSGTYNEQFF. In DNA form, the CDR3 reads TGTGCCAGCCAAACTAGCGGGACCTACAATGAGCAGTTCTTC.

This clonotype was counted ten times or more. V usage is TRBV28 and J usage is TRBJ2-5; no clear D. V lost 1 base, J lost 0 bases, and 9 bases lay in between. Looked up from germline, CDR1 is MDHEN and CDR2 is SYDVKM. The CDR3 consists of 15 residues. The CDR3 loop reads CASSLLGRNQETQYF. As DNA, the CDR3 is TGTGCCAGCAGTTTATTAGGCAGGAACCAAGAGACCCAGTACTTC.